The 5 T cell receptor beta chains listed next were all sequenced from one sample in a study of T cell responses to AZD1222 COVID-19 vaccine. TCRdb's table, derived via immunoSEQ multiplex PCR, lists solely in-frame clones and lacks some. The data contain some 120,000 clones, more than 85% of them seen just once; the ten biggest clones take up 6.5% to 8.5%. Sequences were derived from peripheral blood, sampled on day 0 of AZD1222 vaccination. The receptors originated from an adult in good health.

This chain uses TRBV5-1 with TRBJ2-1, with D unresolved. Germline CDR1 is SGHRS and CDR2 is YFSETQ. This CDR3 is built from 15 residues. V was clipped by 4 bases and J by 0 bases, with 11 bases between them. The CDR3, as DNA: TGCGCCAGCAGCCAAGCCGTTAGCTCCTACAATGAGCAGTTCTTC. Amino acids: CASSQAVSSYNEQFF.

Here the CDR3 DNA reads TGTGCCACCAGCAGAACTGGGGGAAACACCATATATTTT. This encodes CATSRTGGNTIYF. This chain joins TRBV15 and TRBJ1-3; D gene uncertain. The germline V gene encodes CDR1 LNHNV and CDR2 YYDKDF (reference sequence). Trimming took 2 bases from V and 4 from J, leaving 6 bases between them. CDR3 length equals 13 residues.

This clone was counted a few times. The chain is built from TRBV6-2 or TRBV6-3 and TRBJ1-5; D is perhaps TRBD1 (5 bases). Germline V lookup: CDR1 MNHEY, CDR2 SVGEGT. V lost 2 bases, J lost 4 bases, and 12 bases lay in between. The CDR3 contains 15 residues. The CDR3 DNA sequence: TGTGCCAGCAGTTACCGGGGCAGCTCTAATCAGCCCCAGCATTTT. This encodes CASSYRGSSNQPQHF.

The CDR3 loop is CASRGNRGTPLHF. CDR3 nucleotides: TGTGCCAGCAGGGGGAACAGGGGTACACCCCTCCACTTT. The J gene is TRBJ1-6, the V gene TRBV13; the match to TRBD1 covers 7 bases. V lost 6 bases and J lost 11; bases outside the gene matches: 7. The germline gives CDR1 PRHDT, CDR2 FYEKMQ (reference sequence). This CDR3 is built from 13 residues.

V gene TRBV25-1 combines with J gene TRBJ1-1; D is possibly TRBD1 (6 bases). CDR3 length equals 15 residues. The V gene's germline CDR1 is MGHDK and CDR2 SYGVNS. V was trimmed by 3 bases and J by 6 bases, leaving 17 bases between them. This CDR3 reads CASSDFAGEKAEAFF. The CDR3 DNA reads TGTGCCAGCAGTGACTTTGCAGGGGAGAAGGCTGAAGCTTTCTTT.